The rows below give T cell receptor beta chains drawn from one sample of a study of monozygotic twins with inflammatory bowel disease. With the 5' RACE reads reprocessed, TCRdb shows one record per CDR3 protein and no DNA. This listing includes fewer than 400,000 distinct CDR3 sequences. The source material was blood. These receptors came from a human donor with ulcerative colitis or Crohn's disease, or a healthy co-twin of an affected twin (not recorded which). Both conserved end residues are part of each CDR3. The order of the fields is CDR3 length, J gene, V gene, CDR3 protein.

14 | TRBJ2-7 | TRBV5-1 | CASSPTLDSYEQYF
14 | TRBJ1-6 | TRBV12-3/TRBV12-4 | CASSFQGYNSPLHF
17 | TRBJ1-4 | TRBV7-8 | CASSLASPTGKNEKLFF
14 | TRBJ1-1 | TRBV30 | CAWSPGTGVTEAFF
18 | TRBJ2-2 | TRBV5-1 | CASSLPQRGGQNTGELFF
13 | TRBJ2-1 | TRBV20-1 | CWPRGTPDYEQFF
17 | TRBJ2-3 | TRBV2 | CASSEAKLAEGTDTQYF
14 | TRBJ2-3 | TRBV5-5 | CASSFGTSTDTQYF
15 | TRBJ2-1 | TRBV24-1 | CATSDRGSRGAEQFF
12 | TRBJ2-3 | TRBV6-5 | CASSSDTDTQYF
13 | TRBJ2-7 | TRBV6-1 | CASSGDRAHEQYF
16 | TRBJ1-1 | TRBV12-3/TRBV12-4 | CASTRDRGQLNTEAFF
15 | TRBJ2-7 | TRBV6-5 | CASSYTPGLQYEQYF
12 | TRBJ2-1 | TRBV24-1 | CATSDGYNEQFF
17 | TRBJ2-5 | TRBV7-9 | CASSSTQRWAAQETQYF
16 | TRBJ2-2 | TRBV4-2 | CASSQVGFEGTGELFF
16 | TRBJ1-1 | TRBV7-9 | CASSPHRGLDSTEAFF
14 | TRBJ2-5 | TRBV15 | CATSRDPAGETQYF
15 | TRBJ1-6 | TRBV7-2 | CASSSTGVGGSPLHF
16 | TRBJ2-2 | TRBV6-5 | CASSHPQALGPGELFF
16 | TRBJ1-2 | TRBV7-9 | CASSLRKRTNVYGYTF
13 | TRBJ1-2 | TRBV12-3/TRBV12-4 | CASSPDANYGYTF
13 | TRBJ1-6 | TRBV7-9 | CASSLSADSPLHF
15 | TRBJ2-1 | TRBV25-1 | CASSESGVGRNEQFF
14 | TRBJ2-5 | TRBV20-1 | CSARVRGGLETQYF
13 | TRBJ1-2 | TRBV10-3 | CAIGQTGMRGYTF
13 | TRBJ2-5 | TRBV19 | CASSQGFLETQYF
14 | TRBJ2-7 | TRBV19 | CASSTPGNIYEQYF
15 | TRBJ2-1 | TRBV29-1 | CSVESGGRAYNEQFF
14 | TRBJ1-5 | TRBV1 | CTSSQGPTNQPQHF
14 | TRBJ1-2 | TRBV27 | CASSRSGGENGYTF
18 | TRBJ2-1 | TRBV5-1 | CASSTKPTSEWAGNEQFF
13 | TRBJ2-2 | TRBV12-3/TRBV12-4 | CASRNYNTGELFF
13 | TRBJ2-5 | TRBV9 | CASSLMTRDDQYF
15 | TRBJ2-1 | TRBV20-1 | CSASTPGGGTNEQFF
15 | TRBJ2-5 | TRBV20-1 | CSARDLAGGRETQYF
14 | TRBJ2-7 | TRBV18 | CASSQAATLGEQYF
11 | TRBJ1-2 | TRBV30 | CACERKSGYTF